The next 32 T cell receptor beta chains were all read from a single sample in a study of blood T cell repertoires in COVID-19. Assay: immunoSEQ multiplex PCR; the TCRdb copy retains only in-frame clones and omits some. The profile shows over 200,000 clones, roughly 88% of them singletons. The sample comprised peripheral blood. These receptors all come from a man aged 40-50 years with acute or convalescent COVID-19.

The chain links TRBV10-3 to TRBJ1-2, with TRBD1 matching over 8 bases. The CDR3 totals 14 residues. Unmatched junction bases numbered 10, after V lost 5 bases and J lost 8 bases. Per germline, CDR1 ENHRY and CDR2 SYGVKD. The CDR3 reads CAISKEGDRIGYTF. The CDR3, as DNA: TGTGCCATCAGTAAAGAGGGGGACAGGATCGGCTACACCTTC.

The rearrangement links TRBV11-3 to TRBJ2-2, with TRBD1 matching over 7 bases. Trimming cost V 4 bases and J 4 bases; bases outside gene matches: 9. This CDR3 is built from 16 residues. Germline V gene data show CDR1 as SGHNT and CDR2 as YENEEA. As DNA, the CDR3 is TGTGCCAGCAGCTCCCGATTGAGGGGGCCCACCGGGGAGCTGTTTTTT. Protein: CASSSRLRGPTGELFF.

This chain connects TRBV5-1 to TRBJ1-2, with 7 positions matching TRBD1. CDR3 length equals 15 residues. Germline values: CDR1 SGHRS, CDR2 YFSETQ. Unmatched junction bases numbered 10, after V lost 2 bases and J lost 6 bases. CDR3 sequence: CASSFRQGDTNGYTF. CDR3 bases: TGCGCCAGCAGCTTTCGACAGGGCGACACTAATGGCTACACCTTC.

V usage is TRBV27 and J usage is TRBJ2-7; D possibly corresponds to TRBD1 (5 bases). V lost 3 bases and J 8 bases, leaving 8 bases between the germline ends. The CDR3 runs 11 residues. CDR1 and CDR2 from the germline V gene are MNHEY and SMNVEV (reference sequence). The CDR3 nucleotides read TGTGCCAGCAGTTTCCAGGGAAAGCAGTACTTC. Amino acids: CASSFQGKQYF.

This chain links TRBV2 with TRBJ2-1, with D unclear. The germline gives CDR1 SNHLY, CDR2 FYNNEI. With 2 bases removed from V and 4 bases from J, the gap between germline ends came to 6 bases. The CDR3 totals 13 residues. The CDR3 DNA sequence: TGTGCCAGCAGTGAATCAGTTTACAATGAGCAGTTCTTC. Translating it yields CASSESVYNEQFF.

The chain recombines TRBV7-2 with TRBJ1-3; no firm D call. CDR1 is SGHTA, CDR2 FQGNSA, per germline. With 0 bases removed from V and 2 bases from J, the gap between germline ends came to 11 bases. The CDR3 sequence is 16 residues long. CDR3 sequence: CASSLAGITAGNTIYF. The CDR3 nucleotides are TGTGCCAGCAGCTTAGCGGGTATAACAGCTGGAAACACCATATATTTT.

The chain couples TRBV7-9 to TRBJ2-7; 10 bases are a match to TRBD2. The junction had 10 bases not matched to a gene; V was cut back by 2 bases and J by 6 bases. The CDR3 is 16 amino acids. Germline values: CDR1 SEHNR, CDR2 FQNEAQ (reference sequence). In DNA, the CDR3 is TGTGCCAGCAGCTTAAGGGTCCAGCGGGAGGGTAGCGAGCAGTACTTC. This translates into CASSLRVQREGSEQYF.

This clone was detected once. CDR3 residues: CASSQVYGLAGGRGTDTQYF. The CDR3 DNA reads as TGTGCCAGCAGCCAAGTCTATGGACTAGCGGGAGGGCGTGGCACAGATACGCAGTATTTT. The chain couples TRBV4-2 to TRBJ2-3, with TRBD2 matching 15 bases. The junction had 9 bases not matched to a gene; V was cut back by 1 base and J by 1 base. The CDR3 totals 20 residues. CDR1 and CDR2 (germline): LGHNA, YNFKEQ.

This rearrangement joins TRBV30 to TRBJ2-5; D uncertain. Trimming stripped 0 bases from V and 5 bases from J, with 7 bases between. This CDR3 is 12 amino acids long. CDR1 and CDR2 from the germline V gene are GTSNPN and SVGIG (reference sequence). The CDR3 coding sequence is TGTGCCTGGAGTGTACACGGGGAGACCCAGTACTTC. It encodes CAWSVHGETQYF.

The J gene is TRBJ2-3, the V gene TRBV14, with D perhaps TRBD2 (5 bases). V shed 0 bases and J shed 1 base, with 14 bases lying between them. Germline V gene sequence: CDR1 SGHDN, CDR2 FVKESK. The CDR3 loop spans 17 amino acids. The CDR3 nucleotides read TGTGCCAGCAGCCAAGATGGGAGAGGGATGGGCACAGATACGCAGTATTTT. It codes for CASSQDGRGMGTDTQYF.

The chain joins TRBV19 to TRBJ1-2, with D possibly matching TRBD1 (5 bases). CDR1 LNHDA and CDR2 SQIVND come from the germline V gene (reference sequence). V lost 7 bases and J lost 6, with 18 bases in between. The CDR3 is made up of 14 amino acids. The CDR3 reads CASKSSGSVNGYTF. CDR3 nucleotides: TGTGCCAGTAAGTCTTCAGGGTCGGTGAATGGCTACACCTTC.

The CDR3 region has the DNA TGTGCCAGCAGCCGCGGGACAGGGAATCAGCCCCAGCATTTT. Protein: CASSRGTGNQPQHF. J is TRBJ1-5 and V is TRBV7-2, with TRBD1 identical over 9 bases. With V trimmed by 5 bases and J by 4 bases, 3 bases remained unmatched. Looked up from germline, CDR1 is SGHTA and CDR2 is FQGNSA. This CDR3 comprises 14 residues.

About this clone: Other DNA sequences from this sample encode an identical CDR3 as well. The chain carries TRBV7-2 and TRBJ2-5; the match to TRBD2 covers 7 bases. J gave up 4 bases and V 1 base, and 9 bases lay outside the gene matches. CDR3 length equals 16 residues. The germline V gene has CDR1 SGHTA and CDR2 FQGNSA. The CDR3 protein is CASSLVGGRAAETQYF. The CDR3 DNA reads TGTGCCAGCAGCTTAGTTGGGGGGAGGGCCGCAGAGACCCAGTACTTC.

The rearrangement uses TRBV14 and TRBJ1-6; D ambiguous. CDR3 length: 14 amino acids. V was trimmed by 4 bases and J by 7 bases, leaving 11 bases between them. Germline-derived CDR1 and CDR2 are SGHDN and FVKESK. In DNA form, the CDR3 reads TGTGCCAGCAGCCCCGGCAGACACAATTCACCCCTCCACTTT. Its translation: CASSPGRHNSPLHF.

The chain joins TRBV6-2 or TRBV6-3 to TRBJ1-2, with a possible D match to TRBD1 (6 bases). The V gene lost 5 bases and the J gene lost 3 bases, with 13 bases spanning the gap. Germline CDR1 and CDR2: MNHEY and SVGEGT. There are 14 residues in the CDR3. The CDR3, as DNA: TGTGCCAGCAGTCGACAGGACGAGGACTATGGCTACACCTTC. It codes for CASSRQDEDYGYTF.

At least ten counts were recorded for this clone. The chain has TRBV27 and TRBJ2-7, with D possibly being TRBD1 (5 bases). This CDR3 is 16 amino acids long. Germline V gene data show CDR1 as MNHEY and CDR2 as SMNVEV (reference sequence). Trimming pared 2 bases from V and 7 bases from J, leaving 21 bases between. For the CDR3, the DNA is TGTGCCAGCAGTTTAGTTTGGGGCAACCCCTTGGGGGAGCAGTACTTC. It specifies CASSLVWGNPLGEQYF.

The chain couples TRBV7-8 to TRBJ1-2; 7 positions agree with TRBD1. CDR1 and CDR2 (germline): SGHVS, FQNEAQ. This CDR3 has 16 residues. The ends lost 0 bases at V and 4 bases at J; junction bases unmatched: 8. CDR3 in amino acids: CASSLAGTATGYGYTF. DNA for the CDR3: TGTGCCAGCAGCTTAGCGGGGACAGCCACGGGCTATGGCTACACCTTC.

The V call is TRBV10-3, the J call TRBJ1-6, with 8 positions matching TRBD1. Trimming took 0 bases from V and 8 from J; bases not matched to a gene: 6. The germline gives CDR1 ENHRY, CDR2 SYGVKD. The CDR3 sequence is 16 residues long. The CDR3 region has the DNA TGTGCCATCAGTGAGTCGAAGGGGGGACAGGATTCACCCCTCCACTTT. It specifies CAISESKGGQDSPLHF.

The chain carries TRBV6-6 and TRBJ2-2, with 9 bases fitting TRBD2. V lost 6 bases and J lost 5; bases outside the gene matches: 7. The CDR3 contains 15 residues. Germline lookup yields CDR1 MNHNY and CDR2 SVGAGI (reference sequence). The CDR3 DNA reads as TGTGCCAGCAGGATACAGGCGGGAGGGACCGGGGAGCTGTTTTTT. Protein product: CASRIQAGGTGELFF.

V gene TRBV3-1 (or the pseudogene TRBV3-2) combines with J gene TRBJ2-5; 8 bases line up with TRBD1. CDR3 length equals 16 residues. In germline, CDR1 is LGHDT, CDR2 YNNKEL (reference sequence). V was pared by 2 bases and J by 0 bases, with 5 bases of the junction left unmatched. The CDR3 here is CASSQHGQGHQETQYF. CDR3 nucleotides: TGTGCCAGCAGCCAACACGGACAGGGCCACCAAGAGACCCAGTACTTC.

This chain connects TRBV29-1 to TRBJ1-5, with 12 bases that match TRBD1. Trimming cost V 6 bases and J 2 bases; bases outside gene matches: 14. Germline loops: CDR1 SQVTM, CDR2 ANQGSEA. This CDR3 has 18 residues. The CDR3 loop is CSVLVGTGGPFGNQPQHF. CDR3 DNA sequence: TGCAGCGTCTTAGTAGGGACAGGGGGCCCATTTGGCAATCAGCCCCAGCATTTT.

In this sample, this clone turned up many times. The chain is built from TRBV6-5 and TRBJ2-7; D might be TRBD2 (5 bases). V was trimmed by 7 bases and J by 0 bases, leaving 13 bases between them. This CDR3 region has 14 residues. Germline CDR1 reads MNHEY; CDR2 reads SVGAGI. CDR3 loop: CASNERMSSYEQYF. CDR3 nucleotide sequence: TGTGCCAGCAACGAGCGGATGAGCTCCTACGAGCAGTACTTC.

The chain recombines TRBV2 with TRBJ2-1; TRBD2 might be the D (6 bases). The germline V gene has CDR1 SNHLY and CDR2 FYNNEI. Trimming left V 6 bases short and J 6 bases short, with 18 bases between. CDR3 length: 15 amino acids. The CDR3 DNA sequence: TGTGCCAGCAGGTCGACTAGGTTAGCAGTCAATGAGCAGTTCTTC. As protein: CASRSTRLAVNEQFF. The complete variable domain, with remaining parts taken from reference TRBV2 and TRBJ2-1, reads EPEVTQTPSHQVTQMGQEVILRCVPISNHLYFYWYRQILGQKVEFLVSFYNNEISEKSEIFDDQFSVERPDGSNFTLKIRSTKLEDSAMYFCASRSTRLAVNEQFFGPGTRLTVL.

The rearrangement joins TRBV4-1 to TRBJ1-3, with D possibly TRBD1 on 5 matching bases. The CDR3 runs to 17 residues. With 0 bases removed from V and 6 bases from J, the gap between germline ends came to 18 bases. Germline V gives CDR1 MGHRA, CDR2 YSYEKL. The CDR3 is CASSQEGEGGYANTIYF. The CDR3 DNA is TGCGCCAGCAGCCAAGAGGGGGAGGGCGGTTATGCAAACACCATATATTTT.

The chain has TRBV4-1 and TRBJ1-1; no clear D gene. Deletions cut 0 bases from V and 0 bases from J, with 11 bases between. CDR3 length: 16 residues. Per germline, CDR1 MGHRA and CDR2 YSYEKL. The DNA for the CDR3 is TGCGCCAGCAGCCAAGATCAGAGGCCGCTGAACACTGAAGCTTTCTTT. Its translation is CASSQDQRPLNTEAFF.

The genes are TRBV6-5 and TRBJ1-1, with D possibly matching TRBD1 (5 bases). The CDR3 runs to 13 residues. Germline CDR1 is MNHEY and CDR2 is SVGAGI. Trimming cost V 8 bases and J 4 bases, with 14 bases left between them. DNA of the CDR3: TGTGCCAGCTCAGGGCAGGATGGCACTGAAGCTTTCTTT. Residues: CASSGQDGTEAFF.

For the CDR3, the DNA is TGTGCCTGGAGTACGAGTAGCAATCAGCCCCAGCATTTT. This translates into CAWSTSSNQPQHF. The chain employs TRBV30 and TRBJ1-5, with unresolved D. The length of the CDR3 is 13 residues. With 2 bases removed from V and 0 bases from J, the gap between germline ends came to 5 bases. Germline-derived CDR1 and CDR2 are GTSNPN and SVGIG (reference sequence).

This clone was seen just once. The V call is TRBV6-5, the J call TRBJ2-1; 7 bases are a match to TRBD1. The CDR3 extends over 15 amino acids. Germline lookup yields CDR1 MNHEY and CDR2 SVGAGI. With V trimmed by 6 bases and J by 2 bases, 7 bases remained unmatched. CDR3 sequence: CASRLDREAYNEQFF. The CDR3 DNA sequence: TGTGCCAGCAGATTAGACAGGGAAGCCTACAATGAGCAGTTCTTC.

The chain recombines TRBV7-2 with TRBJ2-5; D is possibly TRBD1 (6 bases). CDR1 and CDR2 from the germline V gene are SGHTA and FQGNSA. Trimming took off 5 bases at V and 0 bases at J, with 10 bases between the two ends. There are 14 residues in the CDR3. The CDR3 region is CASSGRTDQETQYF. The CDR3 DNA reads TGTGCCAGCAGCGGTAGGACAGACCAAGAGACCCAGTACTTC. The full variable domain, its missing parts supplied by reference TRBV7-2 and TRBJ2-5, is GAGVSQSPSNKVTEKGKDVELRCDPISGHTALYWYRQSLGQGLEFLIYFQGNSAPDKSGLPSDRFSAERTGGSVSTLTIQRTQQEDSAVYLCASSGRTDQETQYFGPGTRLLVL.

The chain recombines TRBV9 with TRBJ2-1, with D possibly matching TRBD2 (6 bases). This CDR3 is built from 14 residues. V lost 3 bases to trimming and J lost 4 bases, with 11 bases between them. The V gene's germline CDR1 is SGDLS and CDR2 YYNGEE. DNA for the CDR3: TGTGCCAGCAGCGAAGCTAGCGTATACAATGAGCAGTTCTTC. This sequence encodes CASSEASVYNEQFF.

This chain links TRBV27 with TRBJ2-7; D is possibly TRBD1 (6 bases). Germline lookup yields CDR1 MNHEY and CDR2 SMNVEV (reference sequence). The CDR3 runs to 13 residues. The ends were cut back, 5 bases at V and 3 bases at J, with 11 bases in the middle. CDR3 coding DNA: TGTGCCAGCAGTAACGGACAGCTCTACGAGCAGTACTTC. It is translated as CASSNGQLYEQYF.

The rearrangement joins TRBV2 to TRBJ2-7, with D possibly being TRBD1 (6 bases). The germline CDR1 and CDR2 sequences are SNHLY and FYNNEI. The CDR3 covers 14 residues. V was pared by 4 bases and J by 8 bases, with 18 bases between. CDR3 in DNA: TGTGCCAGCAGTGCGACGGACAGCAGCTCGAAGCAGTACTTC. It translates to CASSATDSSSKQYF.